These T cell receptor beta chains were read from a single sample in a study of patients and donors after allogeneic stem cell transplantation. MiXCR was run by TCRdb on the RT-PCR reads, yielding one entry per CDR3 protein. Of approximately 200,000 distinct CDR3 sequences listed, roughly two fifths are singletons. Sequencing used blood, either unsorted or a sorted T cell fraction (not recorded which). These TCRs come from a human donor who was either an allogeneic HSCT recipient or a stem cell or donor lymphocyte infusion donor (not recorded which). It is not recorded whose cells these are; they may come from a transplant donor. Each CDR3 is given with its conserved first and last residue. D genes are given only for firm matches. Where a row states a size, it is once, few, many or the class of an expanded clone; other rows omit it.

V: TRBV12-3/TRBV12-4; D: TRBD1; J: TRBJ2-6; size: NA; DNA: TGTGCCAGCAGTTCCGACAGGGGTGATGCTGGGGCCAACGTCCTGACTTTC; CDR3: CASSSDRGDAGANVLTF
V: TRBV30; D: NA; J: TRBJ2-7; size: NA; DNA: TGTGCCTGGATCGACATCTACGAGCAGTACTTC; CDR3: CAWIDIYEQYF
V: TRBV11-2; D: NA; J: TRBJ1-1; size: NA; DNA: TGTGCCAGCAGCAACGGGATGTTCATGAACACTGAAGCTTTCTTT; CDR3: CASSNGMFMNTEAFF
V: TRBV28; D: TRBD1; J: TRBJ2-1; size: few; DNA: TGTGCCAGCAGTTTGACAGGGTACAATGAGCAGTTCTTC; CDR3: CASSLTGYNEQFF
V: TRBV9; D: TRBD1; J: TRBJ2-2; size: NA; DNA: TGTGCCAGCGAGGGGACAGGGGCAGGAAACACCGGGGAGCTGTTTTTT; CDR3: CASEGTGAGNTGELFF
V: TRBV6-5; D: NA; J: TRBJ1-1; size: few; DNA: TGTGCCAGTCGTGTAGGGGTCTTTAACACTGAAGCTTTCTTT; CDR3: CASRVGVFNTEAFF
V: TRBV24-1; D: NA; J: TRBJ2-2; size: NA; DNA: TGTGCCACCAGTGGGTACACCGGGGAGCTGTTTTTT; CDR3: CATSGYTGELFF
V: TRBV7-2; D: TRBD1; J: TRBJ1-2; size: NA; DNA: TGTGCCAGCAGGCCGGACAGGGGGCGCATTACCTATGGCTACACCTTC; CDR3: CASRPDRGRITYGYTF
V: TRBV27; D: TRBD1; J: TRBJ1-4; size: few; DNA: TGTGCCAGCATTCGTCACCAGGACAGGGGGCGGGCTGAAAAACTGTTTTTT; CDR3: CASIRHQDRGRAEKLFF
V: TRBV7-9; D: NA; J: TRBJ1-4; size: few; DNA: TGTGCCAGCAGCTTGGTAAACGAAGAAAAACTGTTTTTT; CDR3: CASSLVNEEKLFF
V: TRBV5-4; D: NA; J: TRBJ2-3; size: once; DNA: TGTGCCAGCAGCGCTCCGGCCCCTAGCACAGATACGCAGTATTTT; CDR3: CASSAPAPSTDTQYF
V: TRBV4-3; D: NA; J: TRBJ1-4; size: few; DNA: TGCGCCAGCAGCCACCCCATCTGGGAAGGGGCGTCCTATCCAACTAATGAAAAACTGTTTTTT; CDR3: CASSHPIWEGASYPTNEKLFF
V: TRBV9; D: NA; J: TRBJ1-5; size: once; DNA: TGTGCCAGCAGCGTAGAGGGACGTAGCAATCAGCCCCAGCATTTT; CDR3: CASSVEGRSNQPQHF
V: TRBV25-1; D: NA; J: TRBJ2-3; size: few; DNA: TGTGCCAGCAGAGTTGGAGATACGCAGTATTTT; CDR3: CASRVGDTQYF
V: TRBV7-2; D: NA; J: TRBJ1-2; size: NA; DNA: TGTGCCAGCAGCTTGCCGACGGTTCGCGATGGCTACACCTTC; CDR3: CASSLPTVRDGYTF
V: TRBV6-1; D: NA; J: TRBJ2-1; size: NA; DNA: TGTGCCAGCAGTAATTGGGACCTACCACCCTCCTACAATGAGCAGTTCTTC; CDR3: CASSNWDLPPSYNEQFF
V: TRBV2; D: TRBD1; J: TRBJ1-1; size: NA; DNA: TGTGCCAGCAGCCGTCCCGGGACAGGGTACACTGAAGCTTTCTTT; CDR3: CASSRPGTGYTEAFF
V: TRBV4-1; D: NA; J: TRBJ1-1; size: NA; DNA: TGCGCCAGCAGCCTATTCCCAATTACCACTGAAGCTTTCTTT; CDR3: CASSLFPITTEAFF
V: TRBV2; D: NA; J: TRBJ1-2; size: few; DNA: TGTGCCAGCAGACGGGGACCGGCTAACTATGGCTACACCTTC; CDR3: CASRRGPANYGYTF
V: TRBV19; D: NA; J: TRBJ1-4; size: few; DNA: TGTGCCAGTAGTATGCCGGGACGGACGAATGAAAAACTGTTTTTT; CDR3: CASSMPGRTNEKLFF
V: TRBV6-5; D: NA; J: TRBJ1-1; size: many; DNA: TGTGCCAGCAGCCAGGACGGACGCATGAACACTGAAGCTTTCTTT; CDR3: CASSQDGRMNTEAFF
V: TRBV5-1; D: TRBD2; J: TRBJ2-2; size: NA; DNA: TGCGCCAGCAGCCTAGTTGGGGGACTAGCGATCCCCGGGGAGCTGTTTTTT; CDR3: CASSLVGGLAIPGELFF